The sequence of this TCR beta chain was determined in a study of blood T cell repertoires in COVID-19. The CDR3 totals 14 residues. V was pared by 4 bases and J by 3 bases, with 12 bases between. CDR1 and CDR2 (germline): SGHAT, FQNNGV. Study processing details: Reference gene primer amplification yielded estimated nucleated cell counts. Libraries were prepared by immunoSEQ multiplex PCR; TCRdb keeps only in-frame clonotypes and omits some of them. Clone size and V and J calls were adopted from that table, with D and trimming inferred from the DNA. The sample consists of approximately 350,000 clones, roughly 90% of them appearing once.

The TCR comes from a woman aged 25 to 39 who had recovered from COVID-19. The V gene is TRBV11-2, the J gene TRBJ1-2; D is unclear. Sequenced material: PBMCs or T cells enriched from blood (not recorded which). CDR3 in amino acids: CASSSRARDYGYTF. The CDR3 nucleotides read TGTGCCAGCAGCTCCCGTGCGAGGGACTATGGCTACACCTTC.